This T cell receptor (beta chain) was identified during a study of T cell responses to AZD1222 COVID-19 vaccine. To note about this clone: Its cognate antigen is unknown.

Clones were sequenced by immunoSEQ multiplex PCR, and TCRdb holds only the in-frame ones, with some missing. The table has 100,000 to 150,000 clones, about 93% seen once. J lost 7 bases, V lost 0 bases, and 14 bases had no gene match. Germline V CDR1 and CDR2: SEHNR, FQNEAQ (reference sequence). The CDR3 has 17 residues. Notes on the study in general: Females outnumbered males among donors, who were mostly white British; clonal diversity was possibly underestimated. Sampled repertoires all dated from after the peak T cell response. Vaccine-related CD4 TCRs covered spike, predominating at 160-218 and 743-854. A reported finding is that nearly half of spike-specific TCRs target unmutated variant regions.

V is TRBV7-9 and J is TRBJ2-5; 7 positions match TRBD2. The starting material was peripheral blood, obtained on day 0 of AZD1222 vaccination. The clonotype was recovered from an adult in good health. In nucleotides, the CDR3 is TGTGCCAGCAGCTTAGCTCTGGCAGGGAGGGATATCGGGACCCAGTACTTC. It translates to CASSLALAGRDIGTQYF.